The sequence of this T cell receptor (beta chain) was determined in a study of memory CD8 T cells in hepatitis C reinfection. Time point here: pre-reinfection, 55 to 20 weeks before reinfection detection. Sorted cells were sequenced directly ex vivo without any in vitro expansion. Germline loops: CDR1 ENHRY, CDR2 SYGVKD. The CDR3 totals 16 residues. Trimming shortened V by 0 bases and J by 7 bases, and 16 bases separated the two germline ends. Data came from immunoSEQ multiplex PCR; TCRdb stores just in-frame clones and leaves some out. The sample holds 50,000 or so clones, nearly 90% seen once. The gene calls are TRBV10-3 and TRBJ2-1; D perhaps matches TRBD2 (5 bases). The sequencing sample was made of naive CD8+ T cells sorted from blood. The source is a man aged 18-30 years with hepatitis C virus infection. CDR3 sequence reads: CAISESLTTPGNEQFF. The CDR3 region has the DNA TGTGCCATCAGTGAGTCACTCACCACGCCGGGGAATGAGCAGTTCTTC.